This paragraph covers one TCR beta chain sequence. This sample stems from a study of stem cell transplantation in POMP-related autoinflammatory disease. Across the study: Before transplant, CD4+ T cells skewed naive and CD8+ proportions were low.

The CDR3 has 15 residues. Germline CDR1 reads WNHNN; CDR2 reads SYGVQD (reference sequence). With 0 bases removed from V and 6 bases from J, the gap between germline ends came to 14 bases. Libraries were prepared by immunoSEQ multiplex PCR; TCRdb keeps only in-frame clonotypes and omits some of them. The sample records some 26,000 clones, 75% to 90% being singletons. The sample consisted of CD4+ T cells from PBMCs, taken before stem cell transplantation. This receptor was obtained from a human donor with POMP-related autoinflammation and immune dysregulation (PRAID). The chain couples TRBV10-1 to TRBJ1-2; TRBD1 is a possible D gene (5 bases). In DNA form, the CDR3 reads TGCGCCAGCAGTGAGTCGGCAGGGCCCAAAGATGGCTACACCTTC. Protein sequence: CASSESAGPKDGYTF.